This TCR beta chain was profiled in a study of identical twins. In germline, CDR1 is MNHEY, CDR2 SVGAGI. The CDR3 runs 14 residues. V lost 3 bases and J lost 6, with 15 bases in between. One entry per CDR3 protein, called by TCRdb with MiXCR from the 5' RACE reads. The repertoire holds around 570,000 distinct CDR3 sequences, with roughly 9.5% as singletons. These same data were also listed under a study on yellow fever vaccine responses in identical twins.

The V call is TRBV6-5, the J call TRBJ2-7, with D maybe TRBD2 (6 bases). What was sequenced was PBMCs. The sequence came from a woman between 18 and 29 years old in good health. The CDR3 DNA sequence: TGTGCCAGCAGTTATGAGCTATGGGGGGTCGAGCAGTACTTC. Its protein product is CASSYELWGVEQYF.